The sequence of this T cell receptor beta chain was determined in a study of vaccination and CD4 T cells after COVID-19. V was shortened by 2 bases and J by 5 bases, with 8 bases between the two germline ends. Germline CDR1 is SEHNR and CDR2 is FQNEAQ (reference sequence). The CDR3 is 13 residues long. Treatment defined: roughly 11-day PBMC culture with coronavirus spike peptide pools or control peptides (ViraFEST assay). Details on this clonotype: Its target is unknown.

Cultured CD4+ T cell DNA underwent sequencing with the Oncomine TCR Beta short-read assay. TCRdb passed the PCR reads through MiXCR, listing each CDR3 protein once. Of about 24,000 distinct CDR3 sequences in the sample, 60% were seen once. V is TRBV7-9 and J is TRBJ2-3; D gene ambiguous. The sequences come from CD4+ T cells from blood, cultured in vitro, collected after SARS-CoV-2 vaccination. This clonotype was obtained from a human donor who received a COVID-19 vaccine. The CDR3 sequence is CASSLSLGDTQYF. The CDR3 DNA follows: TGTGCCAGCAGCTTAAGTTTAGGAGATACGCAGTATTTT.